The 21 T cell receptor beta chains presented below share a single source sample, sequenced in a study of CD8+CD57+ T cells in acquired aplastic anemia (dated by TCRdb to the late 2010s). Sequenced using an Illumina HiSeq 2000. Profiling of TCR beta VDJ combinations and CDR3 sequences used genomic DNA as the template. Clones were called with MiXCR by TCRdb after fastp trimmed the public reads at Q25, and only in-frame beta chains were retained. Under each unique CDR3 protein, matching rows form one entry showing the most common genes and DNA. This sample has under 200,000 distinct CDR3 sequences in its table, and around 40% of those were observed once. 0.8% to 1.1% of the sample comes from the top ten. What was sequenced was sorted CD4+, CD8+, or CD8+CD57+ T cells (not recorded which) from PBMCs. The receptors stem from a human donor in good health.

A note on this clonotype: A read error may be the cause here, since a much bigger clone is one base away. DNA for the CDR3: TGTGCCAGCAGCGCACCCGGTGGAAACACCGTATATTTT. This sequence encodes CASSAPGGNTVYF. This chain links TRBV25-1 with TRBJ1-3; the D is unclear. This CDR3 is 13 amino acids long. CDR1 and CDR2 (germline): MGHDK, SYGVNS.

The chain carries TRBV20-1 and TRBJ2-6, with TRBD1 matching 9 bases. The trim removed 6 bases at V and 0 bases at J, leaving 6 bases unmatched. From germline, CDR1 is DFQATT and CDR2 SNEGSKA (reference sequence). CDR3 length equals 16 residues. This CDR3 is CSARGQGNSGANVLTF. The CDR3 nucleotides are TGCAGTGCCCGAGGACAGGGGAACTCTGGGGCCAACGTCCTGACTTTC.

This clonotype appeared many times. The genes are TRBV7-2 and TRBJ1-3; possible D gene TRBD1, 5 bases. V was cut by 0 bases and J by 0 bases, with 6 bases left in between. Germline CDR1 reads SGHTA; CDR2 reads FQGNSA. This CDR3 contains 15 residues. In nucleotides, the CDR3 is TGTGCCAGCAGCTTAGCAACAGGCTCTGGAAACACCATATATTTT. This gives the protein CASSLATGSGNTIYF.

This clonotype was seen repeatedly, ten times or more. The chain has TRBV7-3 and TRBJ2-7; 7 nucleotides line up with TRBD2. Germline CDR1 reads SGHTA; CDR2 reads FQGTGA. The V and J ends lost 5 bases and 6 bases, in that order; junction bases with no gene match: 13. The CDR3 consists of 15 residues. The CDR3 nucleotides are TGTGCCAGCAGCCCCTCGGGCGGGAGCATGTTCGAGCAGTACTTC. Residues: CASSPSGGSMFEQYF.

V gene TRBV10-3 combines with J gene TRBJ1-2; D gene unclear. CDR3 length: 15 residues. The V and J ends lost 2 bases and 3 bases respectively, with 13 bases between them. Germline CDR1 and CDR2: ENHRY and SYGVKD. CDR3 bases: TGTGCCATCAGTGAGGAAATGGTCAGTTACTATGGCTACACCTTC. Its protein product is CAISEEMVSYYGYTF.

J is TRBJ1-3 and V is TRBV4-2, with D uncertain. CDR3 size: 17 residues. With 2 bases removed from V and 0 bases from J, the gap between germline ends came to 14 bases. Germline V gene sequence: CDR1 LGHNA, CDR2 YNFKEQ. Written as DNA, the CDR3 is TGTGCCAGCAGCCAAAGCCCCTTTGGGGACTCTGGAAACACCATATATTTT. Its protein product is CASSQSPFGDSGNTIYF.

This clonotype has ten or more counts. The J gene is TRBJ2-1, the V gene TRBV19; D remains ambiguous. The V gene's germline CDR1 is LNHDA and CDR2 SQIVND (reference sequence). The CDR3 extends over 13 amino acids. V was pared by 4 bases and J by 8 bases, with 12 bases between. The CDR3 reads CASSSNFFYEQFF. CDR3 nucleotides: TGTGCCAGTAGTAGCAACTTCTTCTATGAGCAGTTCTTC.

The genes are TRBV9 and TRBJ2-2; 8 bases agree with TRBD2. J gave up 8 bases and V 7 bases, and 16 bases lay outside the gene matches. This CDR3 spans 16 amino acids. Germline V gene lookup returns CDR1 SGDLS and CDR2 YYNGEE. CDR3 in DNA: TGTGCCAGCGGAAATGGCGGGAGCGGGAGCACTGGGGAGCTGTTTTTT. This codes for CASGNGGSGSTGELFF.

This clonotype was found many times. V is TRBV10-3 and J is TRBJ1-1; D remains ambiguous. Trimming stripped 3 bases from V and 2 bases from J, with 4 bases between. Germline-derived CDR1 and CDR2 are ENHRY and SYGVKD. The CDR3 spans 12 residues. CDR3 nucleotides: TGTGCCATCAGTGAAATTAACACTGAAGCTTTCTTT. Its protein product is CAISEINTEAFF.

This clonotype came up many times. The chain carries TRBV20-1 and TRBJ2-3; 7 bases agree with TRBD2. Germline V gives CDR1 DFQATT, CDR2 SNEGSKA (reference sequence). Trimming at V came to 3 bases and at J to 0 bases, leaving 3 bases not matched to a gene. The length of the CDR3 is 14 residues. For the CDR3, the DNA is TGCAGTGCTAGTTGGGAGGGGAGCACAGATACGCAGTATTTT. Amino acids: CSASWEGSTDTQYF.

This clonotype was observed many times. This chain uses TRBV6-1 with TRBJ1-2; 10 bases are shared with TRBD1. V was clipped by 6 bases and J by 8 bases; unmatched bases: 9. CDR3 length: 14 residues. CDR1 MNHNS and CDR2 SASEGT come from the germline V gene. CDR3 protein: CASRATGGGWGYTF. In DNA, the CDR3 is TGTGCCAGCAGGGCGACAGGGGGCGGATGGGGCTACACCTTC.

J is TRBJ2-3 and V is TRBV6-6; TRBD2 aligns across 9 bases. The junction had 6 bases not matched to a gene; V was cut back by 0 bases and J by 5 bases. The CDR3 has 16 amino acids. The germline V gene has CDR1 MNHNY and CDR2 SVGAGI (reference sequence). The CDR3 loop reads CASSYSGGRGEDTQYF. The CDR3 coding sequence is TGTGCCAGCAGTTACTCTGGCGGGAGGGGTGAAGATACGCAGTATTTT.

Concerning this clonotype: An end of the junction does not agree with germline; a read error may underlie this. The rearrangement joins TRBV6-1 to TRBJ2-7; 9 bases align to TRBD1. The CDR3 is 13 residues long. The V gene's germline CDR1 is MNHNS and CDR2 SASEGT. The CDR3 DNA reads TGTGCCGGCAGGCGGACAGGGGCCTACGAGCAGTACTTC. As protein: CAGRRTGAYEQYF.

The rearrangement links TRBV9 to TRBJ2-7; perhaps TRBD2 as D (6 bases). Germline loops: CDR1 SGDLS, CDR2 YYNGEE. The ends were cut back, 4 bases at V and 6 bases at J, with 20 bases in the middle. The CDR3 is 15 residues long. The CDR3 DNA follows: TGTGCCAGCAGCCCCCGACCGAATGGGGGAGGCGAGCAGTACTTC. It specifies CASSPRPNGGGEQYF.

This clonotype was counted ten times or more. This chain links TRBV20-1 with TRBJ2-3; D is possibly TRBD1 or TRBD2 (5 bases each). This CDR3 is built from 12 residues. The germline V gene encodes CDR1 DFQATT and CDR2 SNEGSKA (reference sequence). V was cut by 1 base and J by 6 bases, with 8 bases left in between. The chain's CDR3 is CSARGGADTQYF. CDR3 nucleotide sequence: TGCAGTGCTAGAGGAGGGGCGGATACGCAGTATTTT.

The chain is built from TRBV10-3 and TRBJ1-2, with D tentatively TRBD1 (5 bases). In germline, CDR1 is ENHRY, CDR2 SYGVKD. V lost 10 bases and J lost 0, with 12 bases in between. There are 13 residues in the CDR3. The CDR3 bases are TGTGCCAGCCGGACAAAACCTAACTATGGCTACACCTTC. This translates into CASRTKPNYGYTF.

In this sample, this clonotype turned up many times. The chain uses TRBV10-3 and TRBJ2-2; no clear D gene. The CDR3 is made up of 14 amino acids. Germline CDR1 ENHRY, CDR2 SYGVKD. The V gene lost 4 bases and the J gene lost 9 bases, with 15 bases spanning the gap. The CDR3 nucleotides are TGTGCCATCAGTGTGTCAGGCCCGTATAGGGAGCTGTTTTTT. The encoded protein is CAISVSGPYRELFF.

The sample holds many counts of this clonotype. The rearrangement uses TRBV25-1 and TRBJ1-1; D is undetermined. This CDR3 comprises 14 residues. V was clipped by 1 base and J by 11 bases, with 17 bases between them. Germline loops: CDR1 MGHDK, CDR2 SYGVNS. The CDR3 sequence is CASSESHLLTGAFF. The CDR3 nucleotides are TGTGCCAGCAGTGAATCTCACCTTTTGACCGGGGCTTTCTTT.

The rearrangement links TRBV10-3 to TRBJ1-2; D call uncertain. V lost 11 bases to trimming and J lost 2 bases, with 12 bases between them. The CDR3 loop spans 12 amino acids. Germline lookup yields CDR1 ENHRY and CDR2 SYGVKD. This chain's CDR3 is CAAGTANYGYTF. The DNA of the CDR3 is TGTGCCGCCGGTACGGCAAACTATGGCTACACCTTC.

This clonotype was counted at least ten times. The gene calls are TRBV7-2 and TRBJ1-3; 9 bases are a match to TRBD1. V lost 5 bases to trimming and J lost 4 bases; unmatched junction nucleotides: 6. Germline V gene data show CDR1 as SGHTA and CDR2 as FQGNSA. The CDR3 is 15 amino acids. This CDR3 is CASSQQGASGNTIYF. The CDR3 bases are TGTGCCAGCAGCCAACAGGGGGCTTCCGGAAACACCATATATTTT.

This clonotype was observed a few times. J is TRBJ2-7 and V is TRBV29-1; tentatively, D is TRBD1 (6 bases). Germline V CDR1 and CDR2: SQVTM, ANQGSEA. V lost 5 bases and J 5 bases, leaving 28 bases between the germline ends. The CDR3 covers 17 residues. The CDR3 sequence is CSVIGRGQSLRGDEQYF. The CDR3 nucleotides read TGCAGCGTTATAGGTAGAGGACAGTCCTTAAGGGGAGACGAGCAGTACTTC.